What follows describes a single TCR beta chain. Its specificity is not known. Repertoires were generated with immunoSEQ multiplex PCR, while TCRdb's copy carries only in-frame clones and drops some. The sample holds 60,000 or so clones, 80% to 90% seen once. This entry is derived from a study of OX40 agonist ivuxolimab in advanced cancers. Study-wide results and limits: Fewer expanded clones were found on average in CD4+ than in CD8+ T cells.

Trimming took 10 bases from V and 4 from J; bases not matched to a gene: 7. This CDR3 has 13 amino acids. Per the germline V gene, CDR1 is MGHDK and CDR2 is SYGVNS. The sample in question was CD4+ or CD8+ T cells sorted from blood, obtained in a trial of the OX40 agonist ivuxolimab. This clonotype was sampled from an adult with an advanced solid tumor such as melanoma, head and neck, liver or kidney cancer. V usage is TRBV25-1 and J usage is TRBJ2-5; 9 bases map to TRBD1. CDR3 region: CATSDRGRETQYF. Written as DNA, the CDR3 is TGTGCCACCTCGGACAGGGGACGAGAGACCCAGTACTTC.